This T cell receptor (beta chain) was recovered during a study of neurological immune-mediated disorders. Study overall: Of the multiple sclerosis patients, some 35 in total, roughly 31 were relapsing-remitting and 3 were secondary progressive.

With 10-nucleotide random UMIs, 5'RACE was used to make the cDNA. Using its own MiXCR run on the 5' RACE reads, TCRdb lists one record per CDR3 protein. The data contain roughly 65,000 distinct CDR3 sequences, 5.2% of them singletons. Study-wide results and limits: No CDR3 amino acid sequences recurred among expanded clones across subjects, suggesting private repertoires in all groups.

This clonotype was picked up many times. Its antigen is as yet unknown. Per germline, CDR1 DFQATT and CDR2 SNEGSKA (reference sequence). Unmatched junction bases numbered 11, after V lost 6 bases and J lost 7 bases. This CDR3 has 13 residues. The sequencing input was PBMCs. The chain uses TRBV20-1 and TRBJ1-1; 7 bases agree with TRBD1. This TCR was recovered from a human donor with multiple sclerosis. The donor label of this sample is uncertain. CDR3 in amino acids: CSAYRDSAFEAFF. As DNA, the CDR3 is TGCAGTGCCTACCGGGACAGCGCGTTTGAAGCTTTCTTT.